This T cell receptor (beta chain) was identified during a study of blood T cell repertoires in COVID-19. Whole-study context: The United States, Italy and Spain supplied acute and convalescent COVID-19 samples. The analysed material was cDNA or gDNA that came from T cells, B-cell-depleted T cells, or PBMCs.

In the authors' workflow: Using reference gene primer amplification, nucleated cell counts were estimated. The method was immunoSEQ multiplex PCR; TCRdb's version includes in-frame clones alone and lacks a portion of them. D and trimming were read from the DNA, whereas the V and J calls and clone size are those reported in that table. Of approximately 300,000 clones in the sample, about 80% were seen once. Enrollment of patients from Seattle took place during active infection, with longitudinal follow-up. Between the trimmed V and J ends, which lost 1 base and 4 bases, there was a span of 8 bases. The CDR3 totals 13 residues. Looked up from germline, CDR1 is SGHRS and CDR2 is YFSETQ.

The receptor's source is a person between 65 and 80 years old with COVID-19, enrolled during active disease. The J gene is TRBJ1-1, the V gene TRBV5-1; tentatively, D is TRBD1 (6 bases). Sequenced input: peripheral blood. CDR3 residues: CASSLPRGTEAFF. In DNA, the CDR3 is TGCGCCAGCAGCTTGCCCAGGGGCACTGAAGCTTTCTTT.